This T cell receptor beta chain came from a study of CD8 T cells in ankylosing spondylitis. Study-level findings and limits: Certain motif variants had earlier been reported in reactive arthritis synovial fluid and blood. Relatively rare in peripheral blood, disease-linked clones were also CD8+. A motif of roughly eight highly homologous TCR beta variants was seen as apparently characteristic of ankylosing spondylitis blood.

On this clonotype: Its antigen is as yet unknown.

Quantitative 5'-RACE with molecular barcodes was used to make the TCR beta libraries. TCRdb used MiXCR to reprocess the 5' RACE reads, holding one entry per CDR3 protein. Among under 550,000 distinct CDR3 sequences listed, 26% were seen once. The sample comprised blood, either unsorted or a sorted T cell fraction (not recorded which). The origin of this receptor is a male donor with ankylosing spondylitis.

CDR3 DNA sequence: TGCAGTGCTAGAGATGTGACGGGAGGGTTCGATGAGCAGTTCTTC. This sequence encodes CSARDVTGGFDEQFF. This chain connects TRBV20-1 to TRBJ2-1; 8 bases line up with TRBD2. The trim removed 0 bases at V and 8 bases at J, leaving 9 bases unmatched. This CDR3 is built from 15 residues. Germline V gene data show CDR1 as DFQATT and CDR2 as SNEGSKA (reference sequence).